This TCR beta chain was captured in a study of T cells in Graves' hyperthyroidism and ophthalmopathy. Authors of the study amplified TCR beta CDR3 regions from RNA transcripts. HTBI primers were employed in a first-round RT-PCR of the TCR CDR3. TCRdb independently ran MiXCR on the multiplex PCR reads; one entry per CDR3 protein. Here the sample spans 480,000 or so distinct CDR3 sequences, approximately 15% being singletons. Broader study findings: In the blood, most expanded thyroid clonotypes above 0.001 appeared as well. The model's output predicted ophthalmopathy at a median of approximately 6.5 months prior to onset.

The hyperthyroidism patients had all been newly diagnosed, and their disease duration was under 2 months. Their ages ranged from 18 to 65 years. PBMCs were collected from an approximately 9.3 ml volume of fresh peripheral blood. A remark on this clonotype: The antigen is undetermined.

Germline V gene data show CDR1 as SGHRS and CDR2 as YFSETQ. This CDR3 contains 13 residues. The V end was cut by 2 bases, the J end by 9 bases, with 11 bases between. The origin of this receptor is a woman between 18 and 29 years old with Graves' hyperthyroidism. Sequencing was done on a sample of blood. This chain connects TRBV5-1 to TRBJ2-2; D gene ambiguous. The CDR3 loop is CASSLITARELFF. In nucleotides, the CDR3 is TGCGCCAGCAGCTTAATAACGGCAAGGGAGCTGTTTTTT.